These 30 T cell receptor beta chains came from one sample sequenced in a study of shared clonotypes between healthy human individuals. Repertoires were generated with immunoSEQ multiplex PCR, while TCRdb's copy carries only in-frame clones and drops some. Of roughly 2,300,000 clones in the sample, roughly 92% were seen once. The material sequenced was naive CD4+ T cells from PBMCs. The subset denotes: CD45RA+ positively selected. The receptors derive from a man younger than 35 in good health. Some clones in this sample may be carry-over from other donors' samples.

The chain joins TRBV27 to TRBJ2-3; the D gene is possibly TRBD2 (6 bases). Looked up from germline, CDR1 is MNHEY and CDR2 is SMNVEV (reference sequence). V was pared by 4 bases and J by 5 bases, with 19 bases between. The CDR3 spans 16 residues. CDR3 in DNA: TGTGCCAGCAGTTCACTTAGCGGCCTTGCAGGAGATACGCAGTATTTT. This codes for CASSSLSGLAGDTQYF.

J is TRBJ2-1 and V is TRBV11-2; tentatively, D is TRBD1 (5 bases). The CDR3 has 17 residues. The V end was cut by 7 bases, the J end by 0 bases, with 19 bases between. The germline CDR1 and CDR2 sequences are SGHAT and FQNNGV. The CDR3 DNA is TGTGCCAGCACCCAAGGGGTACAGGACCTCTCCTACAATGAGCAGTTCTTC. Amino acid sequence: CASTQGVQDLSYNEQFF.

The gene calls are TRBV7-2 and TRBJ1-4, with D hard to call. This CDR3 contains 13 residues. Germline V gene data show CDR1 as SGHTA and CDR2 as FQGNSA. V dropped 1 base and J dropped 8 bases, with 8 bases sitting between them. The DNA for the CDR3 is TGTGCCAGCAGCTTAGTGGGTCCAGAAAAACTGTTTTTT. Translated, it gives CASSLVGPEKLFF. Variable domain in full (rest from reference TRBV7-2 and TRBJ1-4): GAGVSQSPSNKVTEKGKDVELRCDPISGHTALYWYRQSLGQGLEFLIYFQGNSAPDKSGLPSDRFSAERTGGSVSTLTIQRTQQEDSAVYLCASSLVGPEKLFFGSGTQLSVL.

CDR3 sequence reads: CASSSYNPTKQETQYF. Written as DNA, the CDR3 is TGTGCCAGCAGTTCTTATAACCCGACGAAACAAGAGACCCAGTACTTC. The chain links TRBV28 to TRBJ2-5; D unclear. This CDR3 region has 16 residues. The germline gives CDR1 MDHEN, CDR2 SYDVKM. V lost 4 bases and J lost 2, with 17 bases in between.

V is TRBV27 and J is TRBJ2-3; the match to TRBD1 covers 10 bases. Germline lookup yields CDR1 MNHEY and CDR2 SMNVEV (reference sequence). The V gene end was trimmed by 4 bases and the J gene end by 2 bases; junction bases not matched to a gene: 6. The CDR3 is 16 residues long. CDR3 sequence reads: CASSSLGTGDTDTQYF. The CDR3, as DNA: TGTGCCAGCAGTTCACTCGGGACAGGGGACACAGATACGCAGTATTTT.

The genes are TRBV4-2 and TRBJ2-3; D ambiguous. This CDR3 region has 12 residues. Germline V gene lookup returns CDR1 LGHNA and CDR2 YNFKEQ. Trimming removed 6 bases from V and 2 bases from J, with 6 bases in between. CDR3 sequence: CASRDFTDTQYF. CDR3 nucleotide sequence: TGTGCCAGCAGGGATTTCACAGATACGCAGTATTTT.

CDR3 bases: TGTGCCAGCTCACGTAGCGGGGAAGAGACCCAGTACTTC. This sequence encodes CASSRSGEETQYF. The chain is built from TRBV18 and TRBJ2-5, with 8 nucleotides matching TRBD2. After removal of 4 bases from V and 3 bases from J, the junction contained 1 base not matched to a gene. Germline V gene data show CDR1 as KGHSH and CDR2 as LQKENI. This CDR3 is built from 13 residues.

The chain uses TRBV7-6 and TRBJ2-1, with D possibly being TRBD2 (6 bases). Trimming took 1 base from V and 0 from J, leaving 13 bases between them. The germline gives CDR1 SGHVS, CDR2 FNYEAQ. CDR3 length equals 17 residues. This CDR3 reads CASSLGSGRHSYNEQFF. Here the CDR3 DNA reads TGTGCCAGCAGCTTAGGCTCTGGGAGGCACTCCTACAATGAGCAGTTCTTC.

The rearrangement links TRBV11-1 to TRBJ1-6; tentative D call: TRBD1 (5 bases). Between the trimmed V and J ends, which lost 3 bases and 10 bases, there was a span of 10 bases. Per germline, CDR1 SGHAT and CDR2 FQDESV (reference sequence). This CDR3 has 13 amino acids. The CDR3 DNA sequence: TGTGCCAGCAGCTTCGGGGGTGGATCACCCCTCCACTTT. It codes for CASSFGGGSPLHF.

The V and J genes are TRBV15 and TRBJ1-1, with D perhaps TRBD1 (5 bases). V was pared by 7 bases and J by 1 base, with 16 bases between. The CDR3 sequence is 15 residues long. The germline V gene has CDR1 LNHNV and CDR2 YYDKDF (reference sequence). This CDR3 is CATKGSRRSNTEAFF. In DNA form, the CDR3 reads TGTGCCACCAAGGGGTCGAGGCGATCGAACACTGAAGCTTTCTTT.

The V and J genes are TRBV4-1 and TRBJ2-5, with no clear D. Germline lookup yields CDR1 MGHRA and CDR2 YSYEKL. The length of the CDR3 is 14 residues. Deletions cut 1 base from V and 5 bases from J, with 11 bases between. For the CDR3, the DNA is TGCGCCAGCAGCCAAGGGGCCCCAATTGAGACCCAGTACTTC. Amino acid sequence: CASSQGAPIETQYF.

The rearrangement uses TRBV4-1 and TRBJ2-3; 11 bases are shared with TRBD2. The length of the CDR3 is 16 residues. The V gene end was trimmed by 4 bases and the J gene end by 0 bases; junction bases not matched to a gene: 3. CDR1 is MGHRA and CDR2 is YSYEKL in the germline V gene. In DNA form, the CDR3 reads TGCGCCAGCAGCCCCGGGACTAGCGGAAGCACAGATACGCAGTATTTT. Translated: CASSPGTSGSTDTQYF.

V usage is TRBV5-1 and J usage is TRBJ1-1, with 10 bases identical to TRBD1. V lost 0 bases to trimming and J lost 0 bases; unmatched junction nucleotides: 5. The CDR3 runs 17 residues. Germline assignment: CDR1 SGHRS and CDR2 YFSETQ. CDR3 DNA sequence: TGCGCCAGCAGCTTGGCTTGGGGACAGGGGCTGAACACTGAAGCTTTCTTT. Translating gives CASSLAWGQGLNTEAFF.

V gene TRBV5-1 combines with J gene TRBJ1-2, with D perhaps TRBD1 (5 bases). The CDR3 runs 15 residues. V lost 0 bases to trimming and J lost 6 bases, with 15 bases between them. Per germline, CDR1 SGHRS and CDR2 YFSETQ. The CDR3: CASSLVLGTVDGYTF. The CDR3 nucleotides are TGCGCCAGCAGCTTGGTTCTAGGGACGGTGGATGGCTACACCTTC. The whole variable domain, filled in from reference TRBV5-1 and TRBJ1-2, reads KAGVTQTPRYLIKTRGQQVTLSCSPISGHRSVSWYQQTPGQGLQFLFEYFSETQRNKGNFPGRFSGRQFSNSRSEMNVSTLELGDSALYLCASSLVLGTVDGYTFGSGTRLTVV.

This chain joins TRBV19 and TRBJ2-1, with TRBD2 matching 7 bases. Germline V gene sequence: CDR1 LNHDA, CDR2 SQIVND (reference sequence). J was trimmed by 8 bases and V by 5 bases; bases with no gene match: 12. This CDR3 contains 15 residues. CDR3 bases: TGTGCCAGTAGTTCTCTTGGACTAGGTCGTTATGAGCAGTTCTTC. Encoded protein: CASSSLGLGRYEQFF.

This CDR3 is CASSPDRGSSTGELFF. For the CDR3, the DNA is TGCGCCAGCAGCCCGGACAGGGGATCGTCCACCGGGGAGCTGTTTTTT. The gene calls are TRBV5-1 and TRBJ2-2, with 9 bases lining up with TRBD1. The J segment lost 4 bases and the V segment lost 4 bases, leaving 8 bases of the junction unmatched. This CDR3 spans 16 amino acids. Per the germline V gene, CDR1 is SGHRS and CDR2 is YFSETQ.

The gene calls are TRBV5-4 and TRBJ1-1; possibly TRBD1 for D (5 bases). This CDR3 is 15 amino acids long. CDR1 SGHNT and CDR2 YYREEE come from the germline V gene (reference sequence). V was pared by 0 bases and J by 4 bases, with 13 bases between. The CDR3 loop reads CASSLGQPSLTEAFF. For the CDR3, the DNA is TGTGCCAGCAGCTTGGGACAGCCGAGCCTCACTGAAGCTTTCTTT. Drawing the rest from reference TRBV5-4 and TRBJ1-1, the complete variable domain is ETGVTQSPTHLIKTRGQQVTLRCSSQSGHNTVSWYQQALGQGPQFIFQYYREEENGRGNFPPRFSGLQFPNYSSELNVNALELDDSALYLCASSLGQPSLTEAFFGQGTRLTVV.

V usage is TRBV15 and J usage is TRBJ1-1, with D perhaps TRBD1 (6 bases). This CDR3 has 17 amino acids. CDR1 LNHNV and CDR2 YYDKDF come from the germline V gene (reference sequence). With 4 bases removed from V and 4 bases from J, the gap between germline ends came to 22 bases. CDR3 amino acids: CATSTLEGGWVGTEAFF. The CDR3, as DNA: TGTGCCACCAGCACCCTCGAAGGGGGGTGGGTCGGCACTGAAGCTTTCTTT.

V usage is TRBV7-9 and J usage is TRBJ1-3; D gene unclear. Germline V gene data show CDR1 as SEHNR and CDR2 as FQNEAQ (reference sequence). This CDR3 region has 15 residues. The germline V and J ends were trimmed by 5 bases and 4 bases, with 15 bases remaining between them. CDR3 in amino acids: CASSAQSGFGNTIYF. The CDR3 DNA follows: TGTGCCAGCAGCGCCCAGTCCGGTTTCGGAAACACCATATATTTT.

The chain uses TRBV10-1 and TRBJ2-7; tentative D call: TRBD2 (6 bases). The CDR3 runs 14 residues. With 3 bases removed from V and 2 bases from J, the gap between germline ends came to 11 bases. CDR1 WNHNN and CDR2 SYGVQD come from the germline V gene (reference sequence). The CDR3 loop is CASSDSGLPYEQYF. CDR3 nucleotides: TGCGCCAGCAGTGACTCGGGACTCCCCTACGAGCAGTACTTC.

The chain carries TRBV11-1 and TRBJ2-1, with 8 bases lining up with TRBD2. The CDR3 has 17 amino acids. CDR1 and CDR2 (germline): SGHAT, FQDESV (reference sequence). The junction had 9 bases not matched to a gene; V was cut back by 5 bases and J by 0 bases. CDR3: CASSARTSLSSYNEQFF. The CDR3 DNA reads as TGTGCCAGCAGCGCCAGGACTAGCCTTAGCTCCTACAATGAGCAGTTCTTC. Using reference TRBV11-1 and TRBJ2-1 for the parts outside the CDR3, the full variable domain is EAEVAQSPRYKITEKSQAVAFWCDPISGHATLYWYRQILGQGPELLVQFQDESVVDDSQLPKDRFSAERLKGVDSTLKIQPAELGDSAMYLCASSARTSLSSYNEQFFGPGTRLTVL.

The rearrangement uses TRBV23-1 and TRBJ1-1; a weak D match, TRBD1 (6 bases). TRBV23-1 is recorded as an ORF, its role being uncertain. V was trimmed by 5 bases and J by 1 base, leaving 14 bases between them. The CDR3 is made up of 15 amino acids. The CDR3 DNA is TGCGCCAGCAGTTGCTCCGGGACACAGAACACTGAAGCTTTCTTT. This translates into CASSCSGTQNTEAFF.

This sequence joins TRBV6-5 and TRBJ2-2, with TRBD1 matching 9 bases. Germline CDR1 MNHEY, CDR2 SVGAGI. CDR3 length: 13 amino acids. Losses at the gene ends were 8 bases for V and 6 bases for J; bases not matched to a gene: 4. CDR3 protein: CASLDRGSGELFF. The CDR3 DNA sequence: TGTGCCAGCTTGGACAGGGGATCCGGGGAGCTGTTTTTT.

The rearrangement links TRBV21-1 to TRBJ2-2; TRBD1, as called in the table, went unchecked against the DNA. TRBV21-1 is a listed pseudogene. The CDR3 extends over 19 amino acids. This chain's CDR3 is CASSRHKQGRRLGNGELFF. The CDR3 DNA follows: TGTGCCAGCAGCAGGCACAAACAGGGGCGGCGTTTGGGAAACGGGGAGCTGTTTTTT.

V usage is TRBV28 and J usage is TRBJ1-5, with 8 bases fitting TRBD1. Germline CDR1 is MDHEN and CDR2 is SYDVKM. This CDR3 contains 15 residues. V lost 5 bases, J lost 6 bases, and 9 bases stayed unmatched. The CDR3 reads CASSQDRGEGQPQHF. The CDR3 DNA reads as TGTGCCAGCAGTCAAGACAGGGGAGAAGGTCAGCCCCAGCATTTT.

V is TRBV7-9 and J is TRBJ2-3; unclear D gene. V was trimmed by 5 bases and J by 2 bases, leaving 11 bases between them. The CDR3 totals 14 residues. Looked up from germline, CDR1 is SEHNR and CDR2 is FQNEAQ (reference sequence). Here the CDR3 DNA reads TGTGCCAGCAGCCCCGGACGAGTCACAGATACGCAGTATTTT. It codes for CASSPGRVTDTQYF.

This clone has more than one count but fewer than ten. Here the CDR3 DNA reads TGTGCCAGCAGCCCCCGGGACGGAAGAAATGAAAAACTGTTTTTT. Translated: CASSPRDGRNEKLFF. The J gene is TRBJ1-4, the V gene TRBV7-9, with a weak D call TRBD1 (5 bases). The CDR3 is 15 amino acids. The germline V and J ends were trimmed by 5 bases and 5 bases, with 15 bases remaining between them. Germline V gives CDR1 SEHNR, CDR2 FQNEAQ (reference sequence).

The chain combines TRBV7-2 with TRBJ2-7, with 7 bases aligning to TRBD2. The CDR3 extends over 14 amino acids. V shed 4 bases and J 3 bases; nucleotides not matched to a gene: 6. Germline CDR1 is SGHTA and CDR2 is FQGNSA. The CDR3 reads CASSSGGSHYEQYF. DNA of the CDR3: TGTGCCAGCAGCTCGGGAGGCAGTCACTACGAGCAGTACTTC. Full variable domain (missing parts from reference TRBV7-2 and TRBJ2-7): GAGVSQSPSNKVTEKGKDVELRCDPISGHTALYWYRQSLGQGLEFLIYFQGNSAPDKSGLPSDRFSAERTGGSVSTLTIQRTQQEDSAVYLCASSSGGSHYEQYFGPGTRLTVT.

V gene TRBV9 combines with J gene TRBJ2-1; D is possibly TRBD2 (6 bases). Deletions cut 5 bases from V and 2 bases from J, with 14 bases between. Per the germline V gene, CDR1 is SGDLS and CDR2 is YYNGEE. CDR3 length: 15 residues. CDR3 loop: CASSNSAGPYNEQFF. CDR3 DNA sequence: TGTGCCAGCAGTAATTCGGCGGGGCCCTACAATGAGCAGTTCTTC.

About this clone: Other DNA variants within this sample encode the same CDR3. DNA for the CDR3: TGTGCCAGCAGTGAACGGGGGGAGACCCAGTACTTC. Encoded protein: CASSERGETQYF. This chain connects TRBV6-1 to TRBJ2-5; D possibly corresponds to TRBD2 (6 bases). Trimming cost V 2 bases and J 5 bases, with 6 bases left between them. The CDR3 is 12 amino acids. CDR1 and CDR2 (germline): MNHNS, SASEGT.